This passage covers 17 T cell receptor beta chains from one sample sequenced in a study of regulatory T cells in long-lasting Graves disease. With iRepertoire HTBI primers and Arm-PCR of CDR3 regions, TCR beta libraries were built. TCRdb passed the multiplex PCR reads through MiXCR, listing each CDR3 protein once. The table lists almost 450,000 distinct CDR3 sequences, about 17% of them singletons. This sample's time point: newly diagnosed GD, antithyroid drugs for less than 3 months. Researchers made the TCR library from RNA that was extracted from PBMCs. Another study also made use of these data, one on T cells in Graves' hyperthyroidism and ophthalmopathy.

The specimen comprised peripheral blood mononuclear cells (PBMCs), sampled at new diagnosis, from a patient treated with antithyroid drugs. The source is a woman between 25 and 40 years old with Graves disease.

This clonotype appeared many times. V and J are TRBV7-9 and TRBJ2-7; 9 bases are shared with TRBD2. The CDR3 totals 15 residues. V shed 5 bases and J 3 bases; nucleotides not matched to a gene: 8. Germline assignment: CDR1 SEHNR and CDR2 FQNEAQ (reference sequence). The chain's CDR3 is CASSPGVSGSYEQYF. As DNA, the CDR3 is TGTGCCAGCAGCCCTGGCGTTAGCGGGAGCTACGAGCAGTACTTC. The whole variable domain, filled in from reference TRBV7-9 and TRBJ2-7, reads DTGVSQNPRHKITKRGQNVTFRCDPISEHNRLYWYRQTLGQGPEFLTYFQNEAQLEKSRLLSDRFSAERPKGSFSTLEIQRTEQGDSAMYLCASSPGVSGSYEQYFGPGTRLTVT.

There are many counts of this clonotype. The chain is built from TRBV7-9 and TRBJ2-1, with a tentative D call TRBD1 (7 bases). V dropped 0 bases and J dropped 3 bases, with 12 bases sitting between them. The germline V gene has CDR1 SEHNR and CDR2 FQNEAQ (reference sequence). CDR3 length: 16 amino acids. The CDR3 here is CASSLAAGQNYNEQFF. CDR3 in DNA: TGTGCCAGCAGCTTAGCTGCGGGACAGAACTACAATGAGCAGTTCTTC.

This clonotype was observed many times. The chain employs TRBV11-2 and TRBJ2-7; 7 bases are shared with TRBD2. V was clipped by 3 bases and J by 2 bases; unmatched bases: 4. From germline, CDR1 is SGHAT and CDR2 FQNNGV. This CDR3 comprises 14 residues. This CDR3 reads CASSFKRGPYEQYF. CDR3 DNA sequence: TGTGCCAGCAGCTTTAAGCGGGGACCCTACGAGCAGTACTTC.

This clonotype was seen many times. The V call is TRBV29-1, the J call TRBJ2-7; the D is unclear. V lost 5 bases to trimming and J lost 1 base, with 9 bases between them. The CDR3 extends over 12 amino acids. In germline, CDR1 is SQVTM, CDR2 ANQGSEA. Written as DNA, the CDR3 is TGCAGCGTTTTTACACGGTCCTACGAGCAGTACTTC. This codes for CSVFTRSYEQYF.

This clonotype appeared many times. The V and J genes are TRBV28 and TRBJ1-2, with D possibly matching TRBD1 (6 bases). V gave up 2 bases and J gave up 8 bases, with 9 bases separating them. The germline gives CDR1 MDHEN, CDR2 SYDVKM. The CDR3 covers 12 residues. For the CDR3, the DNA is TGTGCCAGCAGTTTAGGGGACAAAGGCTACACCTTC. Protein: CASSLGDKGYTF.

This clonotype was recorded many times. This rearrangement joins TRBV28 to TRBJ2-5; no clear D. V lost 6 bases, J lost 1 base, and 6 bases lay in between. This CDR3 has 12 amino acids. Germline values: CDR1 MDHEN, CDR2 SYDVKM. The CDR3 region is CASSLPQETQYF. The CDR3 DNA reads TGTGCCAGCAGCCTCCCCCAAGAGACCCAGTACTTC. The full variable domain, in which reference TRBV28 and TRBJ2-5 provide the parts outside the CDR3, is DVKVTQSSRYLVKRTGEKVFLECVQDMDHENMFWYRQDPGLGLRLIYFSYDVKMKEKGDIPEGYSVSREKKERFSLILESASTNQTSMYLCASSLPQETQYFGPGTRLLVL.

This clonotype was seen many times. The chain combines TRBV20-1 with TRBJ2-1, with 15 bases fitting TRBD2. From germline, CDR1 is DFQATT and CDR2 SNEGSKA (reference sequence). This CDR3 is 15 amino acids long. V lost 4 bases to trimming and J lost 9 bases; unmatched junction nucleotides: 7. The CDR3 reads CSATTGTSGRFEQFF. DNA of the CDR3: TGCAGTGCTACCACCGGGACTAGCGGGAGGTTTGAGCAGTTCTTC.

This clonotype was observed many times. V and J are TRBV11-2 and TRBJ2-3; D ambiguous. The germline V gene encodes CDR1 SGHAT and CDR2 FQNNGV. This CDR3 has 12 residues. V was clipped by 6 bases and J by 5 bases, with 9 bases between them. The CDR3 DNA sequence: TGTGCCAGCAGTACCCGAAGAGATACGCAGTATTTT. Translation gives CASSTRRDTQYF.

This chain joins TRBV19 and TRBJ2-7; D gene uncertain. V shed 5 bases and J shed 0 bases, with 11 bases lying between them. The CDR3 contains 14 residues. CDR1 is LNHDA and CDR2 is SQIVND in the germline V gene (reference sequence). In DNA, the CDR3 is TGTGCCAGTAGTCGTTATTGGGGCTCCTACGAGCAGTACTTC. Its translation: CASSRYWGSYEQYF.

This clonotype was found many times. V usage is TRBV3-1 and J usage is TRBJ1-2; possibly TRBD1 for D (5 bases). There are 21 residues in the CDR3. Trimming took off 0 bases at V and 1 base at J, with 27 bases between the two ends. Per the germline V gene, CDR1 is LGHDT and CDR2 is YNNKEL (reference sequence). DNA of the CDR3: TGTGCCAGCAGCCAAGACGGACACCCGGGACGGCAGCGCAGTATTAACTATGGCTACACCTTC. Translating it yields CASSQDGHPGRQRSINYGYTF.

This clonotype was counted at least ten times. This rearrangement joins TRBV6-1 to TRBJ2-7; the D gene is possibly TRBD2 (5 bases). Germline-derived CDR1 and CDR2 are MNHNS and SASEGT. The CDR3 extends over 14 amino acids. The V end was cut by 8 bases, the J end by 7 bases, with 21 bases between. The CDR3 sequence: CASGPSGRSGEQYF. DNA of the CDR3: TGTGCCAGCGGACCAAGCGGACGGTCGGGGGAGCAGTACTTC.

As concerns this clonotype: A much more abundant neighbour one base away suggests this may be a read error. The chain links TRBV12-3 or TRBV12-4 to TRBJ1-4; TRBD1 might be the D (6 bases). Deletions cut 6 bases from V and 4 bases from J, with 15 bases between. The CDR3 is 15 residues long. CDR3 in DNA: TGTGCCAGCAGCCCCCCGGGGGGCAGTAATGAAAAACTGTTTTTT. Amino acids: CASSPPGGSNEKLFF.

The rearrangement uses TRBV28 and TRBJ1-6; 7 nucleotides align to TRBD1. This CDR3 comprises 14 residues. V was clipped by 3 bases and J by 6 bases; unmatched bases: 2. Germline lookup yields CDR1 MDHEN and CDR2 SYDVKM. The CDR3 sequence: CASSLGDSNSPLHF. As DNA, the CDR3 is TGTGCCAGCAGTTTGGGGGACAGTAATTCACCCCTCCACTTT.

The table lists this clonotype with many counts. The rearrangement joins TRBV18 to TRBJ1-5; D ambiguous. CDR1 and CDR2 from the germline V gene are KGHSH and LQKENI. V was clipped by 5 bases and J by 0 bases, with 2 bases between them. The CDR3 has 12 amino acids. CDR3: CASSNSNQPQHF. The DNA for the CDR3 is TGTGCCAGCTCAAATAGCAATCAGCCCCAGCATTTT.

This clonotype was detected many times. This sequence joins TRBV30 and TRBJ2-3, with TRBD2 matching over 7 bases. CDR3 length: 18 amino acids. The germline CDR1 and CDR2 sequences are GTSNPN and SVGIG (reference sequence). The V gene end was trimmed by 4 bases and the J gene end by 6 bases; junction bases not matched to a gene: 22. The CDR3 protein is CAWTPSPRASGWHDTQYF. Written as DNA, the CDR3 is TGTGCCTGGACCCCCTCCCCCCGGGCTAGCGGCTGGCATGATACGCAGTATTTT.

This clonotype came up many times. This chain connects TRBV7-9 to TRBJ2-3; D is perhaps TRBD1 (5 bases). The V gene lost 5 bases and the J gene lost 4 bases, with 10 bases spanning the gap. CDR3 length equals 13 residues. Germline V CDR1 and CDR2: SEHNR, FQNEAQ (reference sequence). The chain's CDR3 is CASSDQGSDTQYF. Here the CDR3 DNA reads TGTGCCAGCAGCGACCAGGGCTCAGATACGCAGTATTTT.

This clonotype was seen ten or more times. The V gene is TRBV2, the J gene TRBJ2-3, with TRBD1 matching 10 bases. Losses at the gene ends were 6 bases for V and 0 bases for J; bases not matched to a gene: 6. CDR1 is SNHLY, CDR2 FYNNEI, per germline. The length of the CDR3 is 16 residues. The CDR3 sequence: CASSQTGGLSTDTQYF. Written as DNA, the CDR3 is TGTGCCAGCAGCCAGACAGGGGGCTTGAGCACAGATACGCAGTATTTT.